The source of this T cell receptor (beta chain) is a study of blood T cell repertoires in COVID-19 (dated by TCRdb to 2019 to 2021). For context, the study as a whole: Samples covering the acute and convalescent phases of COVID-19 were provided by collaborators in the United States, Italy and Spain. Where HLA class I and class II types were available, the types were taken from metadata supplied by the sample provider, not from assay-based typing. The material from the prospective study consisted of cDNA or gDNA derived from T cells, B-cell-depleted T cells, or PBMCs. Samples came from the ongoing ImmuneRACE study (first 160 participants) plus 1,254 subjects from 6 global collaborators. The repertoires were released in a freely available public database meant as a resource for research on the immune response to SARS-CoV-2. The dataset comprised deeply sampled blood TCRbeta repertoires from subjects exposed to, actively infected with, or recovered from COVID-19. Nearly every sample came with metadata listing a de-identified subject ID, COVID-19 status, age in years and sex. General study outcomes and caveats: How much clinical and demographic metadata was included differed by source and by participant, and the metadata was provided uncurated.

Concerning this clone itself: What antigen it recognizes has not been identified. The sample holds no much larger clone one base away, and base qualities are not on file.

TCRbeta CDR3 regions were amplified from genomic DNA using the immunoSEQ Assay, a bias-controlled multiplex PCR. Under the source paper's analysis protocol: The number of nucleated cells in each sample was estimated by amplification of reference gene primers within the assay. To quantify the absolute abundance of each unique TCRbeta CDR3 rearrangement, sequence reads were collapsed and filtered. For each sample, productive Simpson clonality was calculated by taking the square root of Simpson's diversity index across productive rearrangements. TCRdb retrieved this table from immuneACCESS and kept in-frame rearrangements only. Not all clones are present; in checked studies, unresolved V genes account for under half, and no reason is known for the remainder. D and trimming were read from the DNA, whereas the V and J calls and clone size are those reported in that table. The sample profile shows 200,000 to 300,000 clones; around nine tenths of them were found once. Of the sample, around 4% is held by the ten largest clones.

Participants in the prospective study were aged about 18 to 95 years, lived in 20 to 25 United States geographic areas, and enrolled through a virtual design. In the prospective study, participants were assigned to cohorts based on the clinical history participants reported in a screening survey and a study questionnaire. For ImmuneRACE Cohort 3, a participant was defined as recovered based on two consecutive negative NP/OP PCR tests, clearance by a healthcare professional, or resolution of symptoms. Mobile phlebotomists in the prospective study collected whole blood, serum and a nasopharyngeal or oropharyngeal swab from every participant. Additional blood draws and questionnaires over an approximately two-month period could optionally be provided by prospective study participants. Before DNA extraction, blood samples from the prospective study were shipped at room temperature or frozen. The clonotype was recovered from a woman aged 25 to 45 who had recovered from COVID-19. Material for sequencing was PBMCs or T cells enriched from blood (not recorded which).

The nucleotide sequence is given as TGTGCCAGCAGTGTTCCTAGCGGAGACTACGAGCAGTACTTC. Protein translation: CASSVPSGDYEQYF. The chain is encoded by TRBV2 joined to TRBJ2-7; 7 central bases correspond to TRBD2. Per the germline V gene, SNHLY is the CDR1 and FYNNEI is the CDR2. Its CDR3 holds 14 amino acids, cysteine through phenylalanine. The retained sequence is limited to the CDR3, 42 bases, with the frame set at the first base. V is cut back by 4 bases and J by 3 bases, with 6 bases in the junction unmatched. Full variable domain (CDR3 extended with the reference TRBV2 and TRBJ2-7 proteins): EPEVTQTPSHQVTQMGQEVILRCVPISNHLYFYWYRQILGQKVEFLVSFYNNEISEKSEIFDDQFSVERPDGSNFTLKIRSTKLEDSAMYFCASSVPSGDYEQYFGPGTRLTVT.